The following is a T cell receptor (beta chain) sequence with its context. The repertoire was sequenced with immunoSEQ multiplex PCR; TCRdb's copy has only in-frame clones and lacks some. The sample shows about 20,000 clones, around nine tenths of them seen only once. This record comes from a study of OX40 agonist ivuxolimab in advanced cancers. This CDR3 spans 15 amino acids. V was clipped by 2 bases and J by 8 bases, with 15 bases between them. Looked up from germline, CDR1 is MNHEY and CDR2 is SVGAGI. This receptor was taken from an adult with an advanced solid tumor such as melanoma, head and neck, liver or kidney cancer. The chain uses TRBV6-5 and TRBJ1-4; possibly TRBD1 for D (6 bases). The sequencing used CD4+ or CD8+ T cells sorted from blood, collected in a trial of the OX40 agonist ivuxolimab. The CDR3: CASSYQSGGSEKLFF. In nucleotides, the CDR3 is TGTGCCAGCAGTTACCAATCGGGGGGCAGCGAAAAACTGTTTTTT.